This TCR beta chain is from a study of low-dose radiotherapy and immunotherapy resistance in tumors. Study-level background: Per fraction, Cohort 1 was given 0.5 Gy every 2 weeks, for a total of 6.5 Gy. On an every-two-weeks schedule, patients received intravenous nivolumab 240 mg, along with ipilimumab 1 mg/kg every six weeks. At a dose of 200 mg/m2, intravenous cyclophosphamide was given every two weeks, one day before radiation and immunotherapy.

This clonotype occurred many times. CDR3 length: 12 residues. V lost 6 bases and J lost 8; bases outside the gene matches: 6. Time point: after trial treatment. Treatment here: LDRT plus nivolumab, ipilimumab, low-dose cyclophosphamide and aspirin (RACIN trial). The treatment that donors received included nivolumab, ipilimumab, aspirin, low-dose cyclophosphamide and low-dose radiotherapy. Gene-specific TRAV and TRBV primers were used for first-strand cDNA, covering alpha and beta chains. TCR amplification involved about 19 PCR cycles with a constant-region primer and V-primer adapter. TCRdb used MiXCR to reprocess the reads, holding one entry per CDR3 protein. The sample carries nearly 60,000 distinct CDR3 sequences, about 23% recorded once.

The receptor's source is a male donor with prostate cancer. The chain combines TRBV12-3 or TRBV12-4 with TRBJ1-2; TRBD1 matches at 7 bases. Sequences were derived from PBMCs, sampled after low-dose radiotherapy plus immunotherapy. The CDR3 DNA reads as TGTGCCAGCAGGGAACAGGGGCGAGGCTACACCTTC. This sequence encodes CASREQGRGYTF.